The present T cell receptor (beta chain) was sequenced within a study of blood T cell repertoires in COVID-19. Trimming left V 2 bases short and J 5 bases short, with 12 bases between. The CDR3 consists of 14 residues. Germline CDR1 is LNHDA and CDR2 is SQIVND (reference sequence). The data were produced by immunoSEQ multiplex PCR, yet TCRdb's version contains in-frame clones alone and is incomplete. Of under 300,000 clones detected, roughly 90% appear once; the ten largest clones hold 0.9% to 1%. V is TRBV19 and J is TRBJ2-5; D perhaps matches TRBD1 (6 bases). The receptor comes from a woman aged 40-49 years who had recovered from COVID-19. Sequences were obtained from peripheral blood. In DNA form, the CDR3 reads TGTGCCAGTAGTATACGGGTTAGGGGGGAGACCCAGTACTTC. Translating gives CASSIRVRGETQYF.